A single sample is the source of the 15 T cell receptor beta chains below, sequenced in a study of cytomegalovirus exposure and HLA in healthy donors. PCR primers comprised 60 Vbeta and 13 Jbeta primers. The repertoire was sequenced with immunoSEQ multiplex PCR; TCRdb's copy has only in-frame clones and lacks some. Listed are tens of thousands of clones; 3% to 4% falls within the top ten. The specimen was PBMCs. The receptors here all came from a middle-aged man in good health and CMV-seronegative.

This sequence joins TRBV6-4 and TRBJ2-7; D gene ambiguous. Trimming left V 11 bases short and J 4 bases short, with 9 bases between. The CDR3 covers 10 residues. Germline values: CDR1 MRHNA, CDR2 SNTAGT. The CDR3 sequence: CARGEYEQYF. DNA for the CDR3: TGTGCCCGAGGCGAATACGAGCAGTACTTC.

In DNA form, the CDR3 reads TGTGCCAGCTCACCCTCGACAGTCCCGAACACTGAAGCTTTCTTT. It translates to CASSPSTVPNTEAFF. The V call is TRBV18, the J call TRBJ1-1; D possibly corresponds to TRBD1 (5 bases). The CDR3 consists of 15 residues. Trimming left V 3 bases short and J 1 base short, with 12 bases between. Germline V lookup: CDR1 KGHSH, CDR2 LQKENI.

The rearrangement links TRBV4-2 to TRBJ2-7, with TRBD1 matching 7 bases. Germline V gene sequence: CDR1 LGHNA, CDR2 YNFKEQ. The CDR3 is 16 residues long. Trimming at V came to 1 base and at J to 0 bases, leaving 6 bases not matched to a gene. CDR3 in DNA: TGTGCCAGCAGCCAAGGGGGAAAGGGGGCCTCCTACGAGCAGTACTTC. It yields the protein CASSQGGKGASYEQYF.

The chain carries TRBV28 and TRBJ2-7; 7 bases map to TRBD1. The V gene end was trimmed by 7 bases and the J gene end by 12 bases; junction bases not matched to a gene: 9. Per the germline V gene, CDR1 is MDHEN and CDR2 is SYDVKM. The length of the CDR3 is 11 residues. In nucleotides, the CDR3 is TGTGCCAGCACCAGCCGACAGGGCCGGTACTTC. Amino acids: CASTSRQGRYF.

This sequence joins TRBV5-8 and TRBJ1-4; 10 nucleotides line up with TRBD1. The CDR3 spans 14 residues. CDR1 is SGHTS, CDR2 YDEGEE, per germline. J was trimmed by 7 bases and V by 6 bases; bases with no gene match: 6. CDR3 DNA: TGTGCCAGCATCATGACAGGGGGCTCTGAAAAACTGTTTTTT. Encoded protein: CASIMTGGSEKLFF.

The chain links TRBV29-1 to TRBJ2-7; 8 bases map to TRBD2. This CDR3 is 15 amino acids long. The junction had 13 bases not matched to a gene; V was cut back by 6 bases and J by 3 bases. CDR1 is SQVTM and CDR2 is ANQGSEA in the germline V gene. CDR3 sequence: CSVVGLVENVYEQYF. The DNA of the CDR3 is TGCAGCGTGGTGGGACTAGTTGAGAACGTCTACGAGCAGTACTTC.

The chain carries TRBV7-9 and TRBJ1-1, with D perhaps TRBD1 (6 bases). The CDR3 extends over 15 amino acids. The V gene's germline CDR1 is SEHNR and CDR2 FQNEAQ (reference sequence). V dropped 5 bases and J dropped 4 bases, with 17 bases sitting between them. The CDR3 DNA is TGTGCCAGCAGCCCTCAAGGGGGAGTGGGCACTGAAGCTTTCTTT. Translation gives CASSPQGGVGTEAFF.

V gene TRBV4-3 combines with J gene TRBJ2-7; 9 nucleotides line up with TRBD2. V shed 4 bases and J 2 bases; nucleotides not matched to a gene: 6. CDR1 LGHNA and CDR2 YSLEER come from the germline V gene. The CDR3 consists of 15 residues. CDR3: CASSRVLAGAYEQYF. CDR3 in DNA: TGCGCCAGCAGCCGGGTACTAGCGGGCGCCTACGAGCAGTACTTC.

The CDR3 protein is CASSIGGGSGEAFF. The CDR3 DNA follows: TGTGCCAGTAGTATAGGCGGGGGCTCAGGTGAAGCTTTCTTT. The chain carries TRBV19 and TRBJ1-1, with D possibly being TRBD1 (6 bases). This CDR3 contains 14 residues. Germline values: CDR1 LNHDA, CDR2 SQIVND (reference sequence). Trimming cost V 1 base and J 7 bases, with 13 bases left between them.

This chain joins TRBV7-6 and TRBJ2-5; 9 bases align to TRBD2. V gave up 8 bases and J gave up 6 bases; unmatched junction bases: 7. The V gene's germline CDR1 is SGHVS and CDR2 FNYEAQ. The CDR3 covers 13 residues. The CDR3 sequence is CASSVAGVKTQYF. CDR3 nucleotide sequence: TGTGCCAGCTCCGTAGCGGGAGTAAAGACCCAGTACTTC.

J is TRBJ1-1 and V is TRBV30; 8 bases match TRBD1. J gave up 7 bases and V 2 bases, and 3 bases lay outside the gene matches. The CDR3 length is 12 residues. Germline CDR1 GTSNPN, CDR2 SVGIG (reference sequence). As DNA, the CDR3 is TGTGCCTGGAGTCCGGGACAGGATGAAGCTTTCTTT. Protein product: CAWSPGQDEAFF. Using reference TRBV30 and TRBJ1-1 for the parts outside the CDR3, the full variable domain is SQTIHQWPATLVQPVGSPLSLECTVEGTSNPNLYWYRQAAGRGLQLLFYSVGIGQISSEVPQNLSASRPQDRQFILSSKKLLLSDSGFYLCAWSPGQDEAFFGQGTRLTVV.

The chain has TRBV4-2 and TRBJ2-7, with TRBD2 identical over 10 bases. With 0 bases clipped from V and 4 bases from J, the junction kept 3 bases outside the gene matches. CDR1 and CDR2 from the germline V gene are LGHNA and YNFKEQ. CDR3 size: 15 residues. Written as DNA, the CDR3 is TGTGCCAGCAGCCAAGATGTAGCGGGGGGATACGAGCAGTACTTC. This codes for CASSQDVAGGYEQYF.

The genes are TRBV9 and TRBJ1-4; TRBD1 aligns across 11 bases. Germline assignment: CDR1 SGDLS and CDR2 YYNGEE. The CDR3 extends over 16 amino acids. Losses at the gene ends were 6 bases for V and 4 bases for J; bases not matched to a gene: 8. This chain's CDR3 is CASNLRDRGINEKLFF. CDR3 coding DNA: TGTGCCAGCAACCTACGGGACAGGGGGATTAATGAAAAACTGTTTTTT.

The chain links TRBV28 to TRBJ1-2; 7 bases agree with TRBD1. V was clipped by 3 bases and J by 2 bases; unmatched bases: 6. From germline, CDR1 is MDHEN and CDR2 SYDVKM. The CDR3 has 15 residues. CDR3 nucleotides: TGTGCCAGCAGTTTCCAACAGGGGATAAACTATGGCTACACCTTC. Translation: CASSFQQGINYGYTF.

The chain combines TRBV7-3 with TRBJ2-7, with no clear D. The V end was cut by 1 base, the J end by 2 bases, with 6 bases between. Germline-derived CDR1 and CDR2 are SGHTA and FQGTGA. This CDR3 spans 13 amino acids. The CDR3 region is CASSLSGTYEQYF. The CDR3 nucleotides read TGTGCCAGCAGCTTAAGTGGCACCTACGAGCAGTACTTC.